The 12 T cell receptor beta chains listed next were all sequenced from one sample in a study of cytomegalovirus exposure and HLA in healthy donors. PCR used 60 Vbeta primers and 13 Jbeta primers. TCRdb's copy holds only in-frame clones and misses some; the assay was immunoSEQ multiplex PCR. This sample has some 150,000 clones, with roughly three quarters found just once. The sample consisted of PBMCs. These receptor sequences come from a woman between 50 and 59 years old in good health and CMV-seronegative.

The rearrangement uses TRBV28 and TRBJ1-2, with TRBD1 matching over 8 bases. Germline CDR1 reads MDHEN; CDR2 reads SYDVKM. Trimming removed 2 bases from V and 4 bases from J; junction bases left unmatched: 6. The CDR3 is 15 residues long. In DNA, the CDR3 is TGTGCCAGCAGTTTAATCCAGGGGGCAGGCTATGGCTACACCTTC. Its translation: CASSLIQGAGYGYTF.

V gene TRBV2 combines with J gene TRBJ1-5, with D unresolved. The CDR3 runs to 15 residues. Germline values: CDR1 SNHLY, CDR2 FYNNEI. Trimming shortened V by 2 bases and J by 3 bases, and 11 bases separated the two germline ends. CDR3 region: CASSEFWQANQPQHF. As DNA, the CDR3 is TGTGCCAGCAGTGAATTTTGGCAGGCCAATCAGCCCCAGCATTTT.

This chain joins TRBV15 and TRBJ2-3; D is perhaps TRBD2 (6 bases). The CDR3 is 14 residues long. Between the trimmed V and J ends, which lost 6 bases and 4 bases, there was a span of 14 bases. Germline V gives CDR1 LNHNV, CDR2 YYDKDF (reference sequence). The CDR3 region has the DNA TGTGCCACCAGTCCGGAGGGGAGATCAGATACGCAGTATTTT. It codes for CATSPEGRSDTQYF.

This chain links TRBV5-6 with TRBJ1-3; D gene unclear. Germline V gene data show CDR1 as SGHDT and CDR2 as YYEEEE. The CDR3 runs 13 residues. V lost 4 bases and J lost 4, with 9 bases in between. As DNA, the CDR3 is TGTGCCAGCAGCCTACAGCCGGGAAACACCATATATTTT. Protein: CASSLQPGNTIYF.

V gene TRBV28 combines with J gene TRBJ2-2, with 10 positions matching TRBD2. The CDR3 length is 18 residues. V lost 1 base to trimming and J lost 7 bases; unmatched junction nucleotides: 12. Germline values: CDR1 MDHEN, CDR2 SYDVKM. The DNA for the CDR3 is TGTGCCAGCAGTTTATCCGCCAGCGGGGGGGCCGGAGGCGGGGAGCTGTTTTTT. Translated: CASSLSASGGAGGGELFF.

The chain combines TRBV15 with TRBJ2-2, with D perhaps TRBD1 (6 bases). Deletions cut 3 bases from V and 6 bases from J, with 14 bases between. Germline values: CDR1 LNHNV, CDR2 YYDKDF (reference sequence). The CDR3 is 15 residues long. CDR3 region: CATSRGDNAPGELFF. The CDR3, as DNA: TGTGCCACCAGCAGGGGGGACAATGCCCCCGGGGAGCTGTTTTTT.

The V gene is TRBV15, the J gene TRBJ2-3; no reliable D call. The germline V gene encodes CDR1 LNHNV and CDR2 YYDKDF (reference sequence). V dropped 4 bases and J dropped 3 bases, with 11 bases sitting between them. This CDR3 has 14 residues. CDR3: CATSNSRETDTQYF. In DNA form, the CDR3 reads TGTGCCACCAGCAACAGTCGTGAAACAGATACGCAGTATTTT.

The chain recombines TRBV5-4 with TRBJ2-5; 8 bases are a match to TRBD1. Germline trimming cut 2 bases from V and 3 bases from J; bases unmatched to any gene: 9. Germline V gene data show CDR1 as SGHNT and CDR2 as YYREEE (reference sequence). The CDR3 contains 16 residues. The CDR3 region is CASSFYRTGGKETQYF. As DNA, the CDR3 is TGTGCCAGCAGCTTTTATCGAACAGGGGGAAAAGAGACCCAGTACTTC. Combining the CDR3 with reference TRBV5-4 and TRBJ2-5 gives the whole variable domain ETGVTQSPTHLIKTRGQQVTLRCSSQSGHNTVSWYQQALGQGPQFIFQYYREEENGRGNFPPRFSGLQFPNYSSELNVNALELDDSALYLCASSFYRTGGKETQYFGPGTRLLVL.

The rearrangement uses TRBV13 and TRBJ1-2; 8 bases align to TRBD1. CDR1 PRHDT and CDR2 FYEKMQ come from the germline V gene (reference sequence). J lost 2 bases, V lost 0 bases, and 2 bases had no gene match. The CDR3 extends over 15 amino acids. CDR3 coding DNA: TGTGCCAGCAGCTTAGGATGGGACAGGAACTATGGCTACACCTTC. It translates to CASSLGWDRNYGYTF. The whole variable domain, remainder taken from reference TRBV13 and TRBJ1-2, is AAGVIQSPRHLIKEKRETATLKCYPIPRHDTVYWYQQGPGQDPQFLISFYEKMQSDKGSIPDRFSAQQFSDYHSELNMSSLELGDSALYFCASSLGWDRNYGYTFGSGTRLTVV.

The rearrangement joins TRBV30 to TRBJ1-6; tentatively, D is TRBD1 (6 bases). This CDR3 is built from 15 residues. Germline V gives CDR1 GTSNPN, CDR2 SVGIG (reference sequence). The V end was cut by 4 bases, the J end by 4 bases, with 14 bases between. The CDR3: CAWTSGTNYNSPLHF. In nucleotides, the CDR3 is TGTGCCTGGACCTCCGGGACAAATTATAATTCACCCCTCCACTTT.

The V gene is TRBV19, the J gene TRBJ2-1; perhaps TRBD2 as D (7 bases). Trimming left V 11 bases short and J 9 bases short, with 23 bases between. The CDR3 totals 14 residues. Per the germline V gene, CDR1 is LNHDA and CDR2 is SQIVND (reference sequence). The CDR3 coding sequence is TGTGCCTCCCAGGGAGGAGGGGGGGCCGGTGAGCAGTTCTTC. Protein: CASQGGGGAGEQFF. Looking up the rest from reference TRBV19 and TRBJ2-1 gives the full variable domain: DGGITQSPKYLFRKEGQNVTLSCEQNLNHDAMYWYRQDPGQGLRLIYYSQIVNDFQKGDIAEGYSVSREKKESFPLTVTSAQKNPTAFYLCASQGGGGAGEQFFGPGTRLTVL.

This clone has a handful of counts. The rearrangement joins TRBV20-1 to TRBJ1-2; D gene uncertain. The germline V gene encodes CDR1 DFQATT and CDR2 SNEGSKA (reference sequence). Trimming pared 6 bases from V and 7 bases from J, leaving 12 bases between. The CDR3 has 11 residues. CDR3 residues: CSAPGVSGYTF. The CDR3 DNA is TGCAGTGCCCCCGGAGTAAGTGGCTACACCTTC.